This T cell receptor (beta chain) was identified in a study of blood T cell repertoires in COVID-19. Study details: Samples representing acute and convalescent COVID-19 were sourced from the United States, Italy and Spain. PBMCs, B-cell-depleted T cells, or T cells were the source of the cDNA or gDNA that made up the material.

The CDR3 spans 13 residues. V was trimmed by 8 bases and J by 14 bases, leaving 19 bases between them. Germline V gene data show CDR1 as MNHEY and CDR2 as SVGAGI. Methods used by the authors: Reference gene primer amplification gave nucleated cell count estimates. Sequenced by immunoSEQ multiplex PCR; TCRdb stores in-frame clones only, minus some. V and J calls and clone size are given by that table; D and trimming were obtained from the DNA. The sample carries roughly 200,000 clones, less than 85% recorded once. The chain recombines TRBV6-5 with TRBJ1-6; D is perhaps TRBD1 (5 bases). This receptor was identified in a woman in her 70s with acute or convalescent COVID-19. Sequencing input: peripheral blood. CDR3 residues: CASSGLPIATLHF. DNA of the CDR3: TGTGCCAGCTCGGGACTCCCAATAGCCACCCTCCACTTT.